This entry features one T cell receptor (beta chain) sequence. Primers: 60 Vbeta forward and 13 Jbeta reverse. Method: immunoSEQ multiplex PCR; TCRdb's copy keeps in-frame clones and lacks some. The sample shows about 160,000 clones, roughly 80% of them seen only once. The data stem from a study of cytomegalovirus exposure and HLA in healthy donors. The CDR3 sequence is 16 residues long. CDR1 and CDR2 from the germline V gene are GTSNPN and SVGIG (reference sequence). Trimming left V 0 bases short and J 8 bases short, with 17 bases between. The clonotype comes from a man aged 50 or older in good health and CMV-seropositive. V and J are TRBV30 and TRBJ1-6, with unresolved D. The sequenced material came from PBMCs. The CDR3 reads CAWSVLGSTVYSPLHF. Here the CDR3 DNA reads TGTGCCTGGAGTGTTCTGGGCTCGACGGTCTATTCACCCCTCCACTTT.